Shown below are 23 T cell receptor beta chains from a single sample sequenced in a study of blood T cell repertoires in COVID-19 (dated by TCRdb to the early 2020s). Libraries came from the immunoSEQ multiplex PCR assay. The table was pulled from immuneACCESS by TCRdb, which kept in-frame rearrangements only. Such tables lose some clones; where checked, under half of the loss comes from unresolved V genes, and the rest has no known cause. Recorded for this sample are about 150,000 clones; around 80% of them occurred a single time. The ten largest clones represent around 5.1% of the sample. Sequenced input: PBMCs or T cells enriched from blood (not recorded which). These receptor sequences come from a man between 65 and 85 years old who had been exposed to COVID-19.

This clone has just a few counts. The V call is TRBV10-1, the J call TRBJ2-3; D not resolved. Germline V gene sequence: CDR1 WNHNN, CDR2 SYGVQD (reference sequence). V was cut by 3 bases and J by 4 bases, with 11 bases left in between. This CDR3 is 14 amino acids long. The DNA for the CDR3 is TGCGCCAGCAGTGAAAGCCCCCTCTCAGATACGCAGTATTTT. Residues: CASSESPLSDTQYF.

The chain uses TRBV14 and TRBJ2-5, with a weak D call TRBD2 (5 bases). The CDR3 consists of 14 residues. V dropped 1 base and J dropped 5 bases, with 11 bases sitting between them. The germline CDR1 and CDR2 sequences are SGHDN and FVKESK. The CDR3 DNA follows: TGTGCCAGCAGCCAAGGGCTAGCCGAGGAGACCCAGTACTTC. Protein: CASSQGLAEETQYF.

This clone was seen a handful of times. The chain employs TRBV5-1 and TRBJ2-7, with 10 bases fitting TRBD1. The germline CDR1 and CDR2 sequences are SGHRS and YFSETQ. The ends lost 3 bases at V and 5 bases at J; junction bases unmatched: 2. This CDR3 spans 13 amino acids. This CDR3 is CASSSTGGDEQYF. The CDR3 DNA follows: TGCGCCAGCAGCTCGACAGGGGGCGACGAGCAGTACTTC.

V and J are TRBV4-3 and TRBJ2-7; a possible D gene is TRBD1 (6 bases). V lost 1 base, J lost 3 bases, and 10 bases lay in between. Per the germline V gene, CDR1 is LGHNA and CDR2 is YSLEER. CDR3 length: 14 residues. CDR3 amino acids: CASSQVQGNYEQYF. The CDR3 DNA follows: TGCGCCAGCAGCCAAGTTCAGGGGAACTACGAGCAGTACTTC.

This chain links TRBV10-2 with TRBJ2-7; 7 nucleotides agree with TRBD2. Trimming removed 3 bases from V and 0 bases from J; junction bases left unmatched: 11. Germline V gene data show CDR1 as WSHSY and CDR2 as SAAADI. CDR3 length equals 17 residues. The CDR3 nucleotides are TGCGCCAGCAGTGATGGTAGCGGGCGCAAATTCTCCTACGAGCAGTACTTC. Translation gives CASSDGSGRKFSYEQYF.

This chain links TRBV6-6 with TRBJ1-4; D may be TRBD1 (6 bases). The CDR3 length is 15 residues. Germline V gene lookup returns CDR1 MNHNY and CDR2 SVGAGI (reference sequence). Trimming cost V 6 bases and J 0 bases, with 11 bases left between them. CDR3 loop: CASRPGTSTNEKLFF. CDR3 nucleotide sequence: TGTGCCAGCAGGCCAGGGACATCAACTAATGAAAAACTGTTTTTT.

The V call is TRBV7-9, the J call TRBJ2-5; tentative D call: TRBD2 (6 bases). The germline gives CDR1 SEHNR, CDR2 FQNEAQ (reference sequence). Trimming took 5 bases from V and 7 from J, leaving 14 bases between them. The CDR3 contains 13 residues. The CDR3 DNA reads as TGTGCCAGCAGCCCTGGACTAACGAGGACCCAGTACTTC. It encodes CASSPGLTRTQYF.

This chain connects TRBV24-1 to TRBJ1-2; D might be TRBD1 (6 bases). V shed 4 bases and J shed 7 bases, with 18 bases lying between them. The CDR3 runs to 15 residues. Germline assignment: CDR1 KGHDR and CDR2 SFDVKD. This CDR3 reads CATSESTQGLSGYTF. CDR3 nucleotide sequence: TGTGCCACCAGTGAGTCCACACAGGGCCTCAGTGGCTACACCTTC.

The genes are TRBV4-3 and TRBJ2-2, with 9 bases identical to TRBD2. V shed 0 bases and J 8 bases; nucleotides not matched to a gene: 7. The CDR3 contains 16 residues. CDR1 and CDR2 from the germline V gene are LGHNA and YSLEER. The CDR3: CASSQDHWTSVGELFF. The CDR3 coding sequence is TGCGCCAGCAGCCAAGATCACTGGACTAGCGTAGGGGAGCTGTTTTTT.

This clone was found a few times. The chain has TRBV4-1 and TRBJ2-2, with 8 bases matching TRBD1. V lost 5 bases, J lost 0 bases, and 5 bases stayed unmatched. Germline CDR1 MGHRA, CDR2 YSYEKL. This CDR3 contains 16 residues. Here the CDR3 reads CASSSQGAANTGELFF. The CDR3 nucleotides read TGCGCCAGCAGCTCCCAGGGGGCCGCGAACACCGGGGAGCTGTTTTTT.

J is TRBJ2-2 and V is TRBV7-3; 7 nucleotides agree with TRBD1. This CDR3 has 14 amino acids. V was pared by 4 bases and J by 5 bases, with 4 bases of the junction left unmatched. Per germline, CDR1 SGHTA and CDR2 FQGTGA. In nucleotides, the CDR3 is TGTGCCAGCAGCTCCGGGACAGCGACCGGGGAGCTGTTTTTT. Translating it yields CASSSGTATGELFF.

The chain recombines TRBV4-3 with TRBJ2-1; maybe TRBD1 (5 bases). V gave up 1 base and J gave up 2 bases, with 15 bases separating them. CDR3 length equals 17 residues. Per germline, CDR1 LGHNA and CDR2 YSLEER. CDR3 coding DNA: TGCGCCAGCAGCCAAGGCCTCGACAGCACTACCTACAATGAGCAGTTCTTC. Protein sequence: CASSQGLDSTTYNEQFF.

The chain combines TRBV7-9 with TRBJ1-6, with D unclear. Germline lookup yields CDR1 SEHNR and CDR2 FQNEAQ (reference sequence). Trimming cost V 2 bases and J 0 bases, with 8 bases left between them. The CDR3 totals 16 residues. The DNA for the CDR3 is TGTGCCAGCAGCTTATCACAGAGCTCCTATAATTCACCCCTCCACTTT. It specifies CASSLSQSSYNSPLHF. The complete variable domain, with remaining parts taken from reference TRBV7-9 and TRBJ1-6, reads DTGVSQNPRHKITKRGQNVTFRCDPISEHNRLYWYRQTLGQGPEFLTYFQNEAQLEKSRLLSDRFSAERPKGSFSTLEIQRTEQGDSAMYLCASSLSQSSYNSPLHFGNGTRLTVT.

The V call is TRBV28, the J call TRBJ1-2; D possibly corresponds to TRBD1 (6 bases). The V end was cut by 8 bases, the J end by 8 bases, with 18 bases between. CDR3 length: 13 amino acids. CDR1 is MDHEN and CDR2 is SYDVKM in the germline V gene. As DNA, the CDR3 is TGTGCCAGCGGAATTCCAGGGGCCGGGGGCTACACCTTC. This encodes CASGIPGAGGYTF.

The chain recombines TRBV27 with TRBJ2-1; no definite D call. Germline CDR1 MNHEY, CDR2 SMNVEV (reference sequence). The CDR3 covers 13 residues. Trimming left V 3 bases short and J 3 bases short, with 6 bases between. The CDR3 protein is CASSLAFYNEQFF. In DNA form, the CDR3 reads TGTGCCAGCAGTTTGGCATTCTACAATGAGCAGTTCTTC.

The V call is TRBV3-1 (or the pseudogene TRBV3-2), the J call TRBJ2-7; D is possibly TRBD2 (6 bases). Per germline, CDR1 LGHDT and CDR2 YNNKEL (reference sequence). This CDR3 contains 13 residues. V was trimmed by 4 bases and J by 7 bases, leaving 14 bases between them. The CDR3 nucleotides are TGTGCCAGCAGCCGGGACTCCTTTGGAGAGCAGTACTTC. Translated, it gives CASSRDSFGEQYF.

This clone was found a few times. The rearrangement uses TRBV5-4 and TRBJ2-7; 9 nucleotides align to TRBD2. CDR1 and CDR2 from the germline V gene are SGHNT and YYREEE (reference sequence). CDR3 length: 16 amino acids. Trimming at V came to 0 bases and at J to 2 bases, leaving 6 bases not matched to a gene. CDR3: CASSLGGLAGTYEQYF. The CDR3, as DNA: TGTGCCAGCAGCTTGGGGGGCCTAGCGGGAACCTACGAGCAGTACTTC.

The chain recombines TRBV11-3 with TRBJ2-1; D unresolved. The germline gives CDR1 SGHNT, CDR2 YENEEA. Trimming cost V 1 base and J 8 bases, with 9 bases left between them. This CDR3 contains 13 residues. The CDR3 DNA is TGTGCCAGCAGCTTAGGGGCAGGCTATGAGCAGTTCTTC. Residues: CASSLGAGYEQFF.

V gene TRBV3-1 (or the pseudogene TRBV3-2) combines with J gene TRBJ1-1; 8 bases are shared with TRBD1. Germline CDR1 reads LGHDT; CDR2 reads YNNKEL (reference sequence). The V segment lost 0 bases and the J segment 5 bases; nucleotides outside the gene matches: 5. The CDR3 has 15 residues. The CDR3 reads CASSQEAGGRTEAFF. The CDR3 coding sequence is TGTGCCAGCAGCCAAGAGGCAGGGGGCCGAACTGAAGCTTTCTTT.

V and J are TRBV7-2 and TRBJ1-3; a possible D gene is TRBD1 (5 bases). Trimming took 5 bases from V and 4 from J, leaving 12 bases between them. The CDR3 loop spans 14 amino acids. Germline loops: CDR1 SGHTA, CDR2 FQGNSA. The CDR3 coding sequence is TGTGCCAGCAGCCGCGGGGGGTCCGGAAACACCATATATTTT. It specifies CASSRGGSGNTIYF.

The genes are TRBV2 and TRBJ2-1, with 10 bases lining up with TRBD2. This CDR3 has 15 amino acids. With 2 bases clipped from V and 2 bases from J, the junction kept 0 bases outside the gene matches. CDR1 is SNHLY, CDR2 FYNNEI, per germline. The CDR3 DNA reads TGTGCCAGCAGTGAAAGCGGGAGGGCCTACAATGAGCAGTTCTTC. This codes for CASSESGRAYNEQFF.

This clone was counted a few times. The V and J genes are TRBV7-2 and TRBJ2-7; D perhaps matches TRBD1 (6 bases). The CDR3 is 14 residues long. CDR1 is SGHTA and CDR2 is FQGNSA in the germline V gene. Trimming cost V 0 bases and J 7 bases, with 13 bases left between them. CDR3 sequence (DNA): TGTGCCAGCAGCTTAGCCAGGGGTCTGCGGGAGCAGTACTTC. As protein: CASSLARGLREQYF.

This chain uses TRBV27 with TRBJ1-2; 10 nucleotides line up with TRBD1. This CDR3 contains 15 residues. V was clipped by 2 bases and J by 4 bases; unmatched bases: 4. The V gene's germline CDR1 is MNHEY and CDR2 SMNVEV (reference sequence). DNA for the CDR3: TGTGCCAGCAGTTTAAGGACAGGGGGTGGCTATGGCTACACCTTC. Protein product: CASSLRTGGGYGYTF.